This T cell receptor beta chain stems from a study of cytomegalovirus exposure and HLA in healthy donors. Study summary: There were about 85 million unique TCRs (from HLA-typed donors) in an early data release.

Germline CDR1 is SGDLS and CDR2 is YYNGEE. Unmatched junction bases numbered 11, after V lost 4 bases and J lost 11 bases. This CDR3 spans 13 amino acids. PCR involved 60 Vbeta and 13 Jbeta primers. How the authors handled the data: Later work found tens of millions of unique TCR beta chains, with 9.5 million to 11 million shared. TCRdb's copy holds only in-frame clones and misses some; the assay was immunoSEQ multiplex PCR. V and J calls and clone size are given by that table; D and trimming were obtained from the DNA. The sample includes around 75,000 clones. At sampling all donors were nominally healthy, likely with unrecorded immune exposures.

The origin of this receptor is a man aged 50 to 59 in good health and CMV-seropositive. The V and J genes are TRBV9 and TRBJ1-1; 7 nucleotides agree with TRBD1. Source material: PBMCs. The DNA of the CDR3 is TGTGCCAGCAGCCTAGACAGGGAAGGGAGTGCTTTCTTT. It encodes CASSLDREGSAFF.